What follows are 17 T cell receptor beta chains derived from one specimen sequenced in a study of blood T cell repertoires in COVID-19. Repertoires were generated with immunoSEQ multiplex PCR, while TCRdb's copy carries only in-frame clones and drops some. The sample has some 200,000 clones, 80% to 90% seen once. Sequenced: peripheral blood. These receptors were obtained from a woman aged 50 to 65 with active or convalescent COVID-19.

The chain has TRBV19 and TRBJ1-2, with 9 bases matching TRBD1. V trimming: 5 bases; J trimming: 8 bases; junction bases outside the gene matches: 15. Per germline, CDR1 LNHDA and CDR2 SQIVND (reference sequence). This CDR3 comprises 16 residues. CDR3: CASSARTGGALYGYTF. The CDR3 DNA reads TGTGCCAGTAGTGCCAGAACAGGGGGCGCATTGTACGGCTACACCTTC.

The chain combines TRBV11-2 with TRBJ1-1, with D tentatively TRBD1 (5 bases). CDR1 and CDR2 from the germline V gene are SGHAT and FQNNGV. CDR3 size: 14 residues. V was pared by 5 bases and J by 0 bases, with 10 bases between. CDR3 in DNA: TGTGCCAGCAGCCCAGGACACTTGAACACTGAAGCTTTCTTT. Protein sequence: CASSPGHLNTEAFF.

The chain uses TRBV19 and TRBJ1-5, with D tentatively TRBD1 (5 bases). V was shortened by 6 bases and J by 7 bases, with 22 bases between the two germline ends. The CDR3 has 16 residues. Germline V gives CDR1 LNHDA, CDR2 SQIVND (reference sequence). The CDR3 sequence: CASSQGLGQAPQPQHF. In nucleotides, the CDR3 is TGTGCCAGTAGCCAAGGCCTGGGGCAGGCCCCCCAGCCCCAGCATTTT.

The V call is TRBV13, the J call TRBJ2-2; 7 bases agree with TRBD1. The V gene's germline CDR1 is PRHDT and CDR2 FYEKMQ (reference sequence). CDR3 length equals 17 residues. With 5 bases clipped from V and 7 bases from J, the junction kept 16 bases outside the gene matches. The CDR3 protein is CASSSRTGVVGDGELFF. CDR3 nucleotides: TGTGCCAGCAGCAGCCGTACAGGGGTCGTCGGTGACGGGGAGCTGTTTTTT.

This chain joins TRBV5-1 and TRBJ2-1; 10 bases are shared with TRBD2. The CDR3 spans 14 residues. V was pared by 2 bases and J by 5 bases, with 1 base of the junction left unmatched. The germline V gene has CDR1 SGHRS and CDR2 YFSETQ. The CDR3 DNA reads TGCGCCAGCAGCTTTAGCGGGGGGAACAATGAGCAGTTCTTC. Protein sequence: CASSFSGGNNEQFF.

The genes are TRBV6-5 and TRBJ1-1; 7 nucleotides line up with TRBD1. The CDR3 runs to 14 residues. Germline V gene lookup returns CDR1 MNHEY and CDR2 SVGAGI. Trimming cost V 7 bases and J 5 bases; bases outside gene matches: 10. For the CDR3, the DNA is TGTGCCAGCAAAACTCCCGGCAGGGGGACTGAAGCTTTCTTT. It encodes CASKTPGRGTEAFF.

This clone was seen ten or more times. CDR3 nucleotides: TGTGCCTGGAGTGATCCCCCCCGCCTAGCGAGAACCTACGAGCAGTACTTC. Protein: CAWSDPPRLARTYEQYF. This sequence joins TRBV30 and TRBJ2-7, with D possibly matching TRBD2 (6 bases). Germline values: CDR1 GTSNPN, CDR2 SVGIG (reference sequence). Trimming took off 1 base at V and 2 bases at J, with 21 bases between the two ends. The CDR3 extends over 17 amino acids.

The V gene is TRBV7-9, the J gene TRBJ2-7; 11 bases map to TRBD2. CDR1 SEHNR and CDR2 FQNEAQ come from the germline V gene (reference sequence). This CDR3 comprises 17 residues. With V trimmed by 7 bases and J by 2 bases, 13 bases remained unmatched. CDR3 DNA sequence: TGTGCCAGCATTTTGAAGGGGGGGACTAGCGGAACCTACGAGCAGTACGTC. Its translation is CASILKGGTSGTYEQYV.

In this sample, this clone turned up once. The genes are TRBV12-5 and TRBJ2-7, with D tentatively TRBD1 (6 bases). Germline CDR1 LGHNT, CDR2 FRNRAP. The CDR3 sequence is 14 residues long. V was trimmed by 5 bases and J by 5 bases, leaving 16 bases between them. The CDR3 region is CASGLGQEGDEQYF. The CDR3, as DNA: TGTGCTAGTGGTCTGGGACAAGAGGGGGACGAGCAGTACTTC. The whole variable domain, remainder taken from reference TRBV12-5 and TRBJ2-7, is DARVTQTPRHKVTEMGQEVTMRCQPILGHNTVFWYRQTMMQGLELLAYFRNRAPLDDSGMPKDRFSAEMPDATLATLKIQPSEPRDSAVYFCASGLGQEGDEQYFGPGTRLTVT.

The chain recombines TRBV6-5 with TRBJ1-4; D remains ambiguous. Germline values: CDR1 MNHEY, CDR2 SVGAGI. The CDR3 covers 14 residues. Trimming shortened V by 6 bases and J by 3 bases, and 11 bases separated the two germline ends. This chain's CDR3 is CASRERAANEKLFF. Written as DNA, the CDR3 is TGTGCCAGCAGAGAGAGGGCCGCTAATGAAAAACTGTTTTTT.

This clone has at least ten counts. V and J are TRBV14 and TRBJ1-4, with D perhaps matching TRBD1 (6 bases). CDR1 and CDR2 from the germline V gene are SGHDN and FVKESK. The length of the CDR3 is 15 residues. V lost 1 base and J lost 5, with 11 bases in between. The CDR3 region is CASSQAWGLNEKLFF. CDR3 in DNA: TGTGCCAGCAGCCAAGCTTGGGGGCTAAATGAAAAACTGTTTTTT.

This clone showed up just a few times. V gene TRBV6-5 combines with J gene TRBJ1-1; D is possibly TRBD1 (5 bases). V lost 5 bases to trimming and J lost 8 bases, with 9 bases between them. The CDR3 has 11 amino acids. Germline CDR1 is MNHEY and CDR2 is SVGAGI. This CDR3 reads CASSQGPEAFF. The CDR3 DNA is TGTGCCAGCAGTCAGGGCCCGGAAGCTTTCTTT.

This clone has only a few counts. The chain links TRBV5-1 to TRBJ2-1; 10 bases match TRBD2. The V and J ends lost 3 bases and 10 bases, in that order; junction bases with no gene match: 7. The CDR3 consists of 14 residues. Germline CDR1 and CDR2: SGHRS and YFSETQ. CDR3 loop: CASSWGTSDKEQFF. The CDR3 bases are TGCGCCAGCAGCTGGGGGACTAGCGATAAGGAGCAGTTCTTC. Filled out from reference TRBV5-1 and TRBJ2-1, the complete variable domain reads KAGVTQTPRYLIKTRGQQVTLSCSPISGHRSVSWYQQTPGQGLQFLFEYFSETQRNKGNFPGRFSGRQFSNSRSEMNVSTLELGDSALYLCASSWGTSDKEQFFGPGTRLTVL.

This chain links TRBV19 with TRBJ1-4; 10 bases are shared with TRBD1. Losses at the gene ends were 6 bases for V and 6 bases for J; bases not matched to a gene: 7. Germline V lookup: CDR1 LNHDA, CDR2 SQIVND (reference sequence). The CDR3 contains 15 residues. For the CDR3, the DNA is TGTGCCAGTAGACCACCCGGGACAGGGGATGAAAAACTGTTTTTT. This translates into CASRPPGTGDEKLFF.

The CDR3: CASSNNQGAAFF. CDR3 coding DNA: TGTGCCAGCAGCAATAATCAGGGGGCGGCTTTCTTT. The chain carries TRBV7-2 and TRBJ1-1, with 8 positions matching TRBD1. Trimming at V came to 5 bases and at J to 11 bases, leaving 7 bases not matched to a gene. There are 12 residues in the CDR3. Germline CDR1 SGHTA, CDR2 FQGNSA.

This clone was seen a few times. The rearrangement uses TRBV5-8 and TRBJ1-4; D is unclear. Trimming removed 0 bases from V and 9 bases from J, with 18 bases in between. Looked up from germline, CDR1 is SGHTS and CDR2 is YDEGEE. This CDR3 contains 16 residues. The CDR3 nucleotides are TGTGCCAGCAGCTTGGCGGGAGCCGCGGTGGGTCAAAAACTGTTTTTT. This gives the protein CASSLAGAAVGQKLFF.

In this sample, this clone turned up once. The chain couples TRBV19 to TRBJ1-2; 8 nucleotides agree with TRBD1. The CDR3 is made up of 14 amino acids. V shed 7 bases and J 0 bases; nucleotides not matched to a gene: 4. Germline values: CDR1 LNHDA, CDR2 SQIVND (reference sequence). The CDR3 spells CASTDRGTNYGYTF. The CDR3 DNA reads TGTGCCAGTACTGACAGGGGTACTAACTATGGCTACACCTTC.